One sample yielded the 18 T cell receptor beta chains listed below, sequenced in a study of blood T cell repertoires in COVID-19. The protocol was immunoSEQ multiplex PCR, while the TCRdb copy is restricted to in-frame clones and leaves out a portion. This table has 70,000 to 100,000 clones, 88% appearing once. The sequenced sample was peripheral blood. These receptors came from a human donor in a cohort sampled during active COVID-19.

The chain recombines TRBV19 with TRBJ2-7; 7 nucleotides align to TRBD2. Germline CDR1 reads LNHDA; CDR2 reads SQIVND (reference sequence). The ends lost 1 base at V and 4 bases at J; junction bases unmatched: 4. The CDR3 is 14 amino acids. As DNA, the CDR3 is TGTGCCAGTAGTATAGGCGGGAGTGGGTACGAGCAGTACTTC. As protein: CASSIGGSGYEQYF.

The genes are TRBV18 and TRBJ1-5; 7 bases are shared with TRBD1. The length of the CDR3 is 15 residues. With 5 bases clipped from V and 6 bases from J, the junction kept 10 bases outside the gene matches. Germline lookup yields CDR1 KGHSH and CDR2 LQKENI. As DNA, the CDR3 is TGTGCCAGCTCAGGCACCGGCCAGGGGGGTCAGCCCCAGCATTTT. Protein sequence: CASSGTGQGGQPQHF.

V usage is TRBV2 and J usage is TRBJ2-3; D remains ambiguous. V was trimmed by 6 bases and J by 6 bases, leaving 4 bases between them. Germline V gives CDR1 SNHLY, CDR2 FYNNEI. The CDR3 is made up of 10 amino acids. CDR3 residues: CASRRDTQYF. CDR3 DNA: TGTGCCAGCAGACGGGATACGCAGTATTTT.

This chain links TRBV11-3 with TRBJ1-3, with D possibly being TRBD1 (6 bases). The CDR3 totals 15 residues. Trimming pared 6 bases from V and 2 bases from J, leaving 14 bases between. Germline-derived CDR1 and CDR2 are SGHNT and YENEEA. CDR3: CASRSQGDAGNTIYF. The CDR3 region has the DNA TGTGCCAGCAGATCACAGGGAGATGCTGGAAACACCATATATTTT.

For the CDR3, the DNA is TGCGCCAGCAGCATCGGACAGGGGGGTGAAAAACTGTTTTTT. Translation: CASSIGQGGEKLFF. The chain has TRBV5-1 and TRBJ1-4; the match to TRBD1 covers 10 bases. The CDR3 is 14 residues long. CDR1 and CDR2 (germline): SGHRS, YFSETQ. The V and J ends lost 4 bases and 7 bases, in that order; junction bases with no gene match: 4.

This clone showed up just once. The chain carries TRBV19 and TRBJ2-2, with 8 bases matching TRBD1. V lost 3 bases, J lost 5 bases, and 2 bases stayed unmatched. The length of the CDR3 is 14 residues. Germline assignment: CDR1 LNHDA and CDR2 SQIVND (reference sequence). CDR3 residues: CASSIRGLTGELFF. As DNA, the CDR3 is TGTGCCAGTAGTATCAGGGGGCTTACCGGGGAGCTGTTTTTT.

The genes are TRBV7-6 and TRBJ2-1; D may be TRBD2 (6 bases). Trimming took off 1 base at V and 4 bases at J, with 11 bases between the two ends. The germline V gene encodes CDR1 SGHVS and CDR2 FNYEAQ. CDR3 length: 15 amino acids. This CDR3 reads CASSLGASDYNEQFF. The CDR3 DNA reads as TGTGCCAGCAGCTTAGGGGCTAGCGATTACAATGAGCAGTTCTTC.

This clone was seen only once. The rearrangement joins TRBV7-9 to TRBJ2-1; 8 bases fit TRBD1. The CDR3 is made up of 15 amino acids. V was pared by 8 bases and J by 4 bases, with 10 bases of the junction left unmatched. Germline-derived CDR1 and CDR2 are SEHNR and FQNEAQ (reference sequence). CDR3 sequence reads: CASQTGAHNYNEQFF. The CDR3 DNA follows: TGTGCCAGCCAGACAGGGGCCCATAATTACAATGAGCAGTTCTTC. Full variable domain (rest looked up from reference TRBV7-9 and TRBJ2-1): DTGVSQNPRHKITKRGQNVTFRCDPISEHNRLYWYRQTLGQGPEFLTYFQNEAQLEKSRLLSDRFSAERPKGSFSTLEIQRTEQGDSAMYLCASQTGAHNYNEQFFGPGTRLTVL.

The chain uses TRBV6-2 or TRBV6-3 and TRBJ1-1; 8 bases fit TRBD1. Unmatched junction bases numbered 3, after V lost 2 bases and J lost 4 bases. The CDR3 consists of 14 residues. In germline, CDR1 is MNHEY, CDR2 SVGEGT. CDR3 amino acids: CASSYGQGSTEAFF. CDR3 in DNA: TGTGCCAGCAGTTACGGACAGGGTAGCACTGAAGCTTTCTTT.

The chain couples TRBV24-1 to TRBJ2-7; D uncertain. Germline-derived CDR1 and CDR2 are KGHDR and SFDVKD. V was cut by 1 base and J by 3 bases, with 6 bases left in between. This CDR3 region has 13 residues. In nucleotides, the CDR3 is TGTGCCACCAGTGATTTTGAGAACTACGAGCAGTACTTC. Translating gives CATSDFENYEQYF.

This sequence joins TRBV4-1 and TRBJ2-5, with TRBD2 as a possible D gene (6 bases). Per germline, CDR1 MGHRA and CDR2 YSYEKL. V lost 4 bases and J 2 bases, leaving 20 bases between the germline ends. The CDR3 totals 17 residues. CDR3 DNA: TGCGCCAGCAGCCCCGCCGCACTAGCAAGAAAGCAAGAGACCCAGTACTTC. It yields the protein CASSPAALARKQETQYF.

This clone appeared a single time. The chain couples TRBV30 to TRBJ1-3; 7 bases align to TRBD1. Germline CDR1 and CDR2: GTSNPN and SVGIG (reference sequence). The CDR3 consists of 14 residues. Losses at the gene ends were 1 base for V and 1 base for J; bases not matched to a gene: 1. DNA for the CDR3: TGTGCCTGGAGTGCCAGGGGGTCTGGAAACACCATATATTTT. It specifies CAWSARGSGNTIYF.

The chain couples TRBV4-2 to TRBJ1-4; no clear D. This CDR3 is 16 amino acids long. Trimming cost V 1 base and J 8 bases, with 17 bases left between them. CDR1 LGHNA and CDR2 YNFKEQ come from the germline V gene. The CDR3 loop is CASSQGTREVGEKLFF. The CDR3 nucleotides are TGTGCCAGCAGCCAAGGTACGAGGGAAGTTGGCGAAAAACTGTTTTTT.

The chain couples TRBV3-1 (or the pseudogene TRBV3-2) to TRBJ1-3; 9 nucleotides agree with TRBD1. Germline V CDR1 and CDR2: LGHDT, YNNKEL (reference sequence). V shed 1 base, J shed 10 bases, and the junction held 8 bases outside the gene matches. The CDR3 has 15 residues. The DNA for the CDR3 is TGTGCCAGCAGCCAAGCCGGGACAGGGAATAAGACCATATATTTT. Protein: CASSQAGTGNKTIYF.

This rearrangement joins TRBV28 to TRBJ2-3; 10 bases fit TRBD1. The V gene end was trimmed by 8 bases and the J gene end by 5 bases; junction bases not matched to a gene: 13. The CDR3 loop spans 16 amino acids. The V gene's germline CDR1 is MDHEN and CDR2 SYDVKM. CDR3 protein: CASAEPGTGEIDTQYF. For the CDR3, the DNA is TGTGCCAGCGCCGAGCCCGGGACAGGGGAAATAGATACGCAGTATTTT.

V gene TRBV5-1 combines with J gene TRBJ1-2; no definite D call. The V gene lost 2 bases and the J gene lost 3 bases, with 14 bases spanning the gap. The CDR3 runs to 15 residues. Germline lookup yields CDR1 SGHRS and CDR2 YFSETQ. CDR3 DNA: TGCGCCAGCAGCTTTGTATCGGGGTGGGACTATGGCTACACCTTC. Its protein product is CASSFVSGWDYGYTF.

The CDR3 here is CASSLRQEYEQYF. The CDR3 nucleotides are TGTGCCAGCAGCTTACGACAGGAGTACGAGCAGTACTTC. The gene calls are TRBV7-8 and TRBJ2-7, with D maybe TRBD1 (6 bases). Trimming pared 2 bases from V and 4 bases from J, leaving 9 bases between. Germline CDR1 is SGHVS and CDR2 is FQNEAQ. The CDR3 loop spans 13 amino acids.

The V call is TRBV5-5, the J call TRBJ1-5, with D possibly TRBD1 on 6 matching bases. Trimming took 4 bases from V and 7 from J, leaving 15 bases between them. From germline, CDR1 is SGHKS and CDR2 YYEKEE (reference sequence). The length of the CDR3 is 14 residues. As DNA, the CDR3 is TGTGCCAGCAGCCCGTGGGGGCTTGGACAGCCCCAGCATTTT. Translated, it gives CASSPWGLGQPQHF.